What follows is one T cell receptor (beta chain) and its context. What it recognizes is unknown. The sample is drawn from a study of post-analysis software for immune sequencing data. Background on the study: Relapsing-remitting, secondary progressive and progressive-relapsing courses of multiple sclerosis were included.

Germline values: CDR1 DFQATT, CDR2 SNEGSKA (reference sequence). CDR3 length: 14 amino acids. The ends were cut back, 1 base at V and 4 bases at J, with 11 bases in the middle. Tagging with unique molecular identifiers was a feature of the TCR beta cDNA libraries. About 500,000 cDNA molecules came from 1 to 10 million T cells. TCRdb reprocessed the PCR reads with MiXCR, giving one entry per CDR3 protein. This sample has fewer than 850,000 distinct CDR3 sequences, with around 27% found just once. Whole-study results and caveats: Included in a set of five TRBV segments more frequent in patients than controls were TRBV5-6, TRBV5-1 and TRBV20-1. Strong co-clustering by F measure was evident for samples that had been prepared in the same batch. Controls showed significantly higher normalized Chao1 diversity than did multiple sclerosis patients.

This rearrangement joins TRBV20-1 to TRBJ1-5; D remains unclear. The clonotype comes from a girl between 10 and 17 years old with multiple sclerosis. The sequencing sample was made of blood. CDR3 region: CSARVDGVNQPQHF. In DNA form, the CDR3 reads TGCAGTGCTAGAGTCGACGGAGTTAATCAGCCCCAGCATTTT.